The entry below describes one T cell receptor (beta chain). What it recognizes is unknown. Time point of the sample: patch test 2, 6 weeks after DPC sensitization. Treatment specified: therapeutic diphenylcyclopropenone sensitization with weekly scalp DPC. These data belong to a study of human T cells and chemical hapten exposure. Study at large: Chiefly women, the patients showed alopecia areata, totalis or universalis.

Whole-study results and caveats: Among expanded TCRs, significantly more large CDR3 similarity clusters formed than among controls. Sensitizing with DPC caused no change in TCRs above 1 in 1000 frequency.

Germline-derived CDR1 and CDR2 are SGHTA and FQGTGA. V lost 4 bases and J lost 1, with 7 bases in between. The CDR3 length is 13 residues. Unique molecular identifiers were linked by the library to individual cDNA molecules. Using its own MiXCR run on the RACE reads, TCRdb lists one record per CDR3 protein. The sample contains about 81,000 distinct CDR3 sequences, 10% of which appear only once. The origin of this receptor is a woman aged 25 to 39 with alopecia areata. Some clones in this sample may be carry-over from other donors' samples. This chain joins TRBV7-3 and TRBJ1-1; D might be TRBD1 (5 bases). The material was whole blood, obtained in connection with sensitization to the hapten diphenylcyclopropenone (DPC). This CDR3 is CASSSGQNTEAFF. The CDR3 DNA reads as TGTGCCAGCAGCTCCGGACAGAACACTGAAGCTTTCTTT.